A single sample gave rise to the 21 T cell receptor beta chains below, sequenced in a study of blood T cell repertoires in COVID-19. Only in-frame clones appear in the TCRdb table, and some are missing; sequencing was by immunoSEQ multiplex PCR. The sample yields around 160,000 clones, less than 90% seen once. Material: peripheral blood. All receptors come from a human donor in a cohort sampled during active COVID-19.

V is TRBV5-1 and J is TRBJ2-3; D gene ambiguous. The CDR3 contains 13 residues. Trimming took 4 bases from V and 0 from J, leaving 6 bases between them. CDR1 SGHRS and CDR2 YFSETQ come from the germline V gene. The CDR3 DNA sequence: TGCGCCAGCAGCGCTACTAGCACAGATACGCAGTATTTT. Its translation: CASSATSTDTQYF.

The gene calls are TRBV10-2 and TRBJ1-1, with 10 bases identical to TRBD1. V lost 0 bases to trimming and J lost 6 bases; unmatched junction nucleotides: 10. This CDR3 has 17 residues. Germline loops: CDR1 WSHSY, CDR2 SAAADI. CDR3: CASSESPSGTGVAEAFF. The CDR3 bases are TGCGCCAGCAGTGAGTCCCCATCCGGGACAGGGGTCGCTGAAGCTTTCTTT.

This CDR3 is CASSQASGGSYNEQFF. The DNA for the CDR3 is TGCGCCAGCAGCCAAGCGAGCGGGGGATCCTACAATGAGCAGTTCTTC. The V call is TRBV4-3, the J call TRBJ2-1, with 8 bases aligning to TRBD2. V dropped 1 base and J dropped 1; count of bases not matched to a gene: 3. CDR3 size: 16 residues. Germline V gene data show CDR1 as LGHNA and CDR2 as YSLEER.

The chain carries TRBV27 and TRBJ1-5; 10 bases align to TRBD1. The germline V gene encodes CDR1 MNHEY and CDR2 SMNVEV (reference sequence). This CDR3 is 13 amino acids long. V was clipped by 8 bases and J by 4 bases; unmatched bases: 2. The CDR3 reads CASGTGANQPQHF. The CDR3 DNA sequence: TGTGCCAGCGGGACAGGGGCTAATCAGCCCCAGCATTTT.

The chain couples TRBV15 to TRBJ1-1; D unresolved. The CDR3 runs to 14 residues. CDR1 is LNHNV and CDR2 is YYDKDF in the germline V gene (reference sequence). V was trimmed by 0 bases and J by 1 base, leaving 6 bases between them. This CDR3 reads CATSRDIPNTEAFF. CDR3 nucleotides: TGTGCCACCAGCAGAGATATCCCGAACACTGAAGCTTTCTTT. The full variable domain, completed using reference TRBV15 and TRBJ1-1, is DAMVIQNPRYQVTQFGKPVTLSCSQTLNHNVMYWYQQKSSQAPKLLFHYYDKDFNNEADTPDNFQSRRPNTSFCFLDIRSPGLGDTAMYLCATSRDIPNTEAFFGQGTRLTVV.

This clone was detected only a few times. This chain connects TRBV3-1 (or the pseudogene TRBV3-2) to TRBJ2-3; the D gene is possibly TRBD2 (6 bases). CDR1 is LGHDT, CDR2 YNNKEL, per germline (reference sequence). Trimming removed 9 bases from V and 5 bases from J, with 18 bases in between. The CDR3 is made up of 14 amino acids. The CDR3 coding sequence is TGTGCCAGTTCTGGGAGGAGCGGCCTAGATACGCAGTATTTT. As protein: CASSGRSGLDTQYF.

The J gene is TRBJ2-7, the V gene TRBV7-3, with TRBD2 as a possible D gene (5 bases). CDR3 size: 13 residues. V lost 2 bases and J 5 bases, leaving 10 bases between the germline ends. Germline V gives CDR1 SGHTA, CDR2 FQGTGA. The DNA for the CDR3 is TGTGCCAGCAGCTTAGAGGGTGGGCACGAGCAGTACTTC. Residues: CASSLEGGHEQYF.

In nucleotides, the CDR3 is TGCGCCAGCAGCTCCAGCCCGGGACAGTACAATGAGCAGTTCTTC. It is translated as CASSSSPGQYNEQFF. The V and J genes are TRBV4-1 and TRBJ2-1; 7 bases fit TRBD1. J lost 4 bases, V lost 5 bases, and 8 bases had no gene match. In germline, CDR1 is MGHRA, CDR2 YSYEKL. The CDR3 runs to 15 residues.

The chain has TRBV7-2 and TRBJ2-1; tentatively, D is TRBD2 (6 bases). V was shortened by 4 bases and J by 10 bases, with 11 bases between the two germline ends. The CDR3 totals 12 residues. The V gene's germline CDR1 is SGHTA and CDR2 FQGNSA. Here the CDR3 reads CASSSQGLEQFF. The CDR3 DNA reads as TGTGCCAGCAGCTCTCAGGGACTCGAGCAGTTCTTC.

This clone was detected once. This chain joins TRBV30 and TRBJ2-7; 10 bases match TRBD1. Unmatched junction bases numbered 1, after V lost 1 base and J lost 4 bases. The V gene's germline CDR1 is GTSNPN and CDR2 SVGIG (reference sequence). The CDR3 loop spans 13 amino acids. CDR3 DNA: TGTGCCTGGAGTGCGGGACAGGGGTACGAGCAGTACTTC. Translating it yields CAWSAGQGYEQYF.

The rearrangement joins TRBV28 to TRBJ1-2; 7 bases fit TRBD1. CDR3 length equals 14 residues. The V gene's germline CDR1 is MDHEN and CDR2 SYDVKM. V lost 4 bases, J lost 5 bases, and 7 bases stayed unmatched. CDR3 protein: CASSSSQGQYGYTF. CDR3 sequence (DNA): TGTGCCAGCAGTTCCTCACAGGGACAGTATGGCTACACCTTC.

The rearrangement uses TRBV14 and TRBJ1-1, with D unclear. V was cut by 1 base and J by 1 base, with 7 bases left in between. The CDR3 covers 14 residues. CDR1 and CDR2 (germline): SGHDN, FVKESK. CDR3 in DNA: TGTGCCAGCAGCCAAGGCGGCAAGAACACTGAAGCTTTCTTT. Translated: CASSQGGKNTEAFF.

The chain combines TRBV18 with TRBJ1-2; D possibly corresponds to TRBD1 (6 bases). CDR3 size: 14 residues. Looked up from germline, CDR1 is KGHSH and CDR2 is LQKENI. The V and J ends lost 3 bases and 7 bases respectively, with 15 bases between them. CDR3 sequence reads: CASSPVPGAGGYTF. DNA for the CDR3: TGTGCCAGCTCACCCGTTCCAGGGGCGGGTGGCTACACCTTC.

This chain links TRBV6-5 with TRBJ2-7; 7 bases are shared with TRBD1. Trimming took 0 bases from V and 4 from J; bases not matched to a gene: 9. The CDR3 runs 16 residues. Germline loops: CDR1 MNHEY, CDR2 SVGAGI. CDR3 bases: TGTGCCAGCAGTTACTCTACAGGGGTCACAGCTTACGAGCAGTACTTC. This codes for CASSYSTGVTAYEQYF.

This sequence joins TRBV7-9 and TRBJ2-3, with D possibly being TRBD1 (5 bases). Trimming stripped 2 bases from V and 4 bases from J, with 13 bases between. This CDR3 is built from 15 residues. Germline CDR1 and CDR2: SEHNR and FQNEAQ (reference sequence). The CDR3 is CASSLLSGRADTQYF. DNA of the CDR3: TGTGCCAGCAGCTTACTGAGTGGCAGGGCAGATACGCAGTATTTT.

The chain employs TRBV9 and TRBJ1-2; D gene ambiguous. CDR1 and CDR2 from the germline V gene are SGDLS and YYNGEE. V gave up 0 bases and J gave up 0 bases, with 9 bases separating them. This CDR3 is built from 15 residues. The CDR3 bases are TGTGCCAGCAGCGTAGTAACAGCCTCTAACTATGGCTACACCTTC. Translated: CASSVVTASNYGYTF.

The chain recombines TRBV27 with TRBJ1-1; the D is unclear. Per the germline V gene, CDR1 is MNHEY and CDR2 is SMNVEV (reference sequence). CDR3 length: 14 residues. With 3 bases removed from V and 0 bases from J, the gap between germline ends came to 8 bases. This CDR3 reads CASSLRGMNTEAFF. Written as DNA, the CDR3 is TGTGCCAGCAGTTTGAGAGGGATGAACACTGAAGCTTTCTTT.

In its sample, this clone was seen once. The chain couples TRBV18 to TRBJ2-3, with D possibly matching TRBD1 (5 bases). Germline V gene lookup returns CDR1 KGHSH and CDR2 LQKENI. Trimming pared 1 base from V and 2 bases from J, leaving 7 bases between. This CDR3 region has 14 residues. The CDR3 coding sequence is TGTGCCAGCTCACCACAGGGGTACACAGATACGCAGTATTTT. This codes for CASSPQGYTDTQYF.

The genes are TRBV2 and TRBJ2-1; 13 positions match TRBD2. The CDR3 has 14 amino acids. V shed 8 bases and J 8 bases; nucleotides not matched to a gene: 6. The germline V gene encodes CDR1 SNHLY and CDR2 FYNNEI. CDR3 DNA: TGTGCCAGCTTTACTAGCGGGGGGGCGTATGAGCAGTTCTTC. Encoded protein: CASFTSGGAYEQFF.

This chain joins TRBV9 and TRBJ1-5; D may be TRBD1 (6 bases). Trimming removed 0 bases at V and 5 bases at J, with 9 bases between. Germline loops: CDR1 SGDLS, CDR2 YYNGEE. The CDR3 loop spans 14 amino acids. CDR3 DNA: TGTGCCAGCAGCGTAGGTGCAGGGGATCAGCCCCAGCATTTT. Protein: CASSVGAGDQPQHF.

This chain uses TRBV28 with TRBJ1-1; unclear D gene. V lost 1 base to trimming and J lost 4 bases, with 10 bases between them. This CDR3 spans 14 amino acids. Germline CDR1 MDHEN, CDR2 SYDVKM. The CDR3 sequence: CASSLSRYGTEAFF. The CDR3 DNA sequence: TGTGCCAGCAGTTTATCCCGCTACGGCACTGAAGCTTTCTTT.